This T cell receptor beta chain was sequenced in a study of patients and donors after allogeneic stem cell transplantation. The CDR3 spans 16 residues. The V gene's germline CDR1 is SGHDN and CDR2 FVKESK. V was pared by 1 base and J by 3 bases, with 12 bases between. TCRdb re-derived calls from the RT-PCR reads in MiXCR, one entry per CDR3 protein. The sample lists fewer than 500,000 distinct CDR3 sequences; under 20% were seen once. Sequences were obtained from blood, either unsorted or a sorted T cell fraction (not recorded which). V is TRBV14 and J is TRBJ2-2; D gene unclear. The sequence was collected from a human donor who was either an allogeneic HSCT recipient or a stem cell or donor lymphocyte infusion donor (not recorded which). It is not recorded whose cells these are; they may come from a transplant donor. CDR3 in DNA: TGTGCCAGCAGCCAAGTTCCGGTCATTTACACCGGGGAGCTGTTTTTT. It yields the protein CASSQVPVIYTGELFF. The full variable domain, with the rest looked up from reference TRBV14 and TRBJ2-2, is EAGVTQFPSHSVIEKGQTVTLRCDPISGHDNLYWYRRVMGKEIKFLLHFVKESKQDESGMPNNRFLAERTGGTYSTLKVQPAELEDSGVYFCASSQVPVIYTGELFFGEGSRLTVL.